The 9 T cell receptor beta chains in this list originate from one sample, sequenced in a study of radiotherapy plus CTLA-4 blockade in lung cancer. Clones were sequenced by immunoSEQ multiplex PCR, and TCRdb holds only the in-frame ones, with some missing. The sample has about 80,000 clones; around 87% are singletons. This specimen was peripheral blood, taken from a patient treated with radiotherapy plus ipilimumab. Receptors originate from a human donor with non-small cell lung cancer who had stable disease on radiotherapy plus ipilimumab.

V and J are TRBV4-2 and TRBJ2-1; 12 nucleotides match TRBD2. The length of the CDR3 is 17 residues. V lost 1 base and J lost 3; bases outside the gene matches: 4. Per the germline V gene, CDR1 is LGHNA and CDR2 is YNFKEQ. CDR3 nucleotides: TGTGCCAGCAGCCAAGTCCTAGCGGGGGGGCGCTACAATGAGCAGTTCTTC. Translation gives CASSQVLAGGRYNEQFF.

V gene TRBV11-3 combines with J gene TRBJ2-3; D could derive from TRBD1 or TRBD2 (5 bases each). The germline V and J ends were trimmed by 1 base and 4 bases, with 9 bases remaining between them. The CDR3 sequence is 14 residues long. Germline CDR1 SGHNT, CDR2 YENEEA. DNA for the CDR3: TGTGCCAGCAGCTTAGCAGAGGGGTCAGATACGCAGTATTTT. Its translation: CASSLAEGSDTQYF.

The chain has TRBV6-5 and TRBJ2-7; tentative D call: TRBD1 (5 bases). V lost 2 bases and J 2 bases, leaving 10 bases between the germline ends. The CDR3 totals 14 residues. CDR1 and CDR2 from the germline V gene are MNHEY and SVGAGI. The CDR3 sequence is CASSYGQGAYEQYF. CDR3 nucleotides: TGTGCCAGCAGTTACGGGCAGGGCGCCTACGAGCAGTACTTC.

This chain joins TRBV9 and TRBJ2-5; 7 bases are shared with TRBD1. CDR3 length: 16 amino acids. V lost 0 bases and J lost 2; bases outside the gene matches: 7. Germline CDR1 and CDR2: SGDLS and YYNGEE. CDR3 sequence reads: CASSVGPGGEQETQYF. As DNA, the CDR3 is TGTGCCAGCAGCGTAGGGCCAGGGGGAGAACAAGAGACCCAGTACTTC.

V usage is TRBV19 and J usage is TRBJ1-5; D is unclear. V lost 5 bases, J lost 6 bases, and 11 bases lay in between. Germline V gene lookup returns CDR1 LNHDA and CDR2 SQIVND (reference sequence). This CDR3 has 13 residues. Here the CDR3 reads CASSLWVAQPQHF. The CDR3, as DNA: TGTGCCAGTAGTCTGTGGGTGGCTCAGCCCCAGCATTTT.

This chain links TRBV5-1 with TRBJ2-7, with 9 positions matching TRBD1. Germline values: CDR1 SGHRS, CDR2 YFSETQ. V trimming: 4 bases; J trimming: 5 bases; junction bases outside the gene matches: 7. The CDR3 has 14 residues. CDR3 region: CASSPWTGDHEQYF. For the CDR3, the DNA is TGCGCCAGCAGCCCTTGGACAGGGGACCACGAGCAGTACTTC.

The J gene is TRBJ2-5, the V gene TRBV2; tentative D call: TRBD2 (6 bases). CDR1 and CDR2 from the germline V gene are SNHLY and FYNNEI. The CDR3 loop spans 11 amino acids. Trimming removed 11 bases at V and 2 bases at J, with 9 bases between. DNA of the CDR3: TGTGCCGGAGGGAATCAAGAGACCCAGTACTTC. Its protein is CAGGNQETQYF.

V gene TRBV7-9 combines with J gene TRBJ1-6; D is perhaps TRBD1 (5 bases). CDR3 length: 17 amino acids. Germline V gives CDR1 SEHNR, CDR2 FQNEAQ (reference sequence). V was cut by 5 bases and J by 3 bases, with 17 bases left in between. CDR3 nucleotides: TGTGCCAGCAGCCCTCCGTGGGGAAGGGGCTATAATTCACCCCTCCACTTT. Translating it yields CASSPPWGRGYNSPLHF.

This clone occurred a few times. This rearrangement joins TRBV19 to TRBJ2-1; possible D gene TRBD2, 6 bases. CDR1 is LNHDA, CDR2 SQIVND, per germline (reference sequence). V lost 0 bases and J 3 bases, leaving 18 bases between the germline ends. This CDR3 spans 18 amino acids. The CDR3 spells CASSIDFSTGLLYNEQFF. CDR3 DNA sequence: TGTGCCAGTAGTATAGATTTTAGTACAGGACTACTCTACAATGAGCAGTTCTTC.